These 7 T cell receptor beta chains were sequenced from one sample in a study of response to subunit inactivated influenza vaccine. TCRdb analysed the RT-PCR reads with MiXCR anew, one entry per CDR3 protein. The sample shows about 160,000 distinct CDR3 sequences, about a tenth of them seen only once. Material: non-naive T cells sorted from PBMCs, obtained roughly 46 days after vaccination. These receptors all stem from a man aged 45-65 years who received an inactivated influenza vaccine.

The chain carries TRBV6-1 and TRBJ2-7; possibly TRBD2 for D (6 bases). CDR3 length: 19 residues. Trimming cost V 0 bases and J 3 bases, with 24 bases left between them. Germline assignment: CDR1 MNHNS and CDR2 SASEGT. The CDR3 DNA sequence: TGTGCCAGCAGTGAAGCAAGGGCGTCTGATAAAGGAGGGAACTACGAGCAGTACTTC. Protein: CASSEARASDKGGNYEQYF.

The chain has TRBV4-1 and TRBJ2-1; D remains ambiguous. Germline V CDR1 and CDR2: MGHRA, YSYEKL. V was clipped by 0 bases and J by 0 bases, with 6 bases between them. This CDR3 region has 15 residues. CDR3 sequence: CASSQEPSSYNEQFF. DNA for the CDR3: TGCGCCAGCAGCCAAGAACCCAGCTCCTACAATGAGCAGTTCTTC.

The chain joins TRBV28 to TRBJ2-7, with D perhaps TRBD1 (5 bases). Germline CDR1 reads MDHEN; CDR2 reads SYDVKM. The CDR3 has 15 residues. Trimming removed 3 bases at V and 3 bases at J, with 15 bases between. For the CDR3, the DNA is TGTGCCAGCAGTTTGTACACAGGAAGGGTCTACGAGCAGTACTTC. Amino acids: CASSLYTGRVYEQYF.

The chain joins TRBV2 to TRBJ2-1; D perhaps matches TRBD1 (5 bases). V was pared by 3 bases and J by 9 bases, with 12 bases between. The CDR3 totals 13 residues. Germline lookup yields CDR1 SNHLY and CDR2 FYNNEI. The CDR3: CASSDLRVGEQFF. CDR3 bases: TGTGCCAGCAGTGATCTCAGGGTCGGTGAGCAGTTCTTC.

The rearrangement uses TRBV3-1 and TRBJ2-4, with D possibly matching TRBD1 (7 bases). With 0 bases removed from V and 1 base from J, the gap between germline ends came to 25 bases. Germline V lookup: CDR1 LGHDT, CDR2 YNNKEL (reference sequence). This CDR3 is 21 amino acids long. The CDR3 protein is CASSQDRLQGGYVVAKNIQYF. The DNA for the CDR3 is TGTGCCAGCAGCCAAGATCGTCTGCAGGGGGGATATGTCGTGGCCAAAAACATTCAGTACTTC.

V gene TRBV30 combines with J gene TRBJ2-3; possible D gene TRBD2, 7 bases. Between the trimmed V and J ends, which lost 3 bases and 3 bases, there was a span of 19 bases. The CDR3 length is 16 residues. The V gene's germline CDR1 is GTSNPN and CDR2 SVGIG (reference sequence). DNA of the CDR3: TGTGCCTGGAGGCATCTTAGGGGGGGTCGTACAGATACGCAGTATTTT. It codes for CAWRHLRGGRTDTQYF.

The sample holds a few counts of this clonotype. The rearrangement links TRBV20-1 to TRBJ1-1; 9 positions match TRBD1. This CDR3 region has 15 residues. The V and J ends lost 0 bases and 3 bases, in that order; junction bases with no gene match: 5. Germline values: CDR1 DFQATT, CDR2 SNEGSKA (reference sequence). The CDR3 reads CSARDPQGADTEAFF. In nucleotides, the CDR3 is TGCAGTGCTAGAGATCCACAGGGGGCGGACACTGAAGCTTTCTTT.